Presented here are 14 T cell receptor beta chains from one specimen sequenced in a study of OX40 agonist ivuxolimab in advanced cancers. Method: immunoSEQ multiplex PCR; TCRdb's copy keeps in-frame clones and lacks some. The sample holds more than 30,000 clones; approximately 90% are singletons and the top ten take roughly 2.4%. The material sequenced was CD4+ or CD8+ T cells sorted from blood, taken in a trial of the OX40 agonist ivuxolimab. The receptors were gathered from an adult with an advanced solid tumor such as melanoma, head and neck, liver or kidney cancer.

This clone was counted only a few times. The rearrangement uses TRBV6-5 and TRBJ1-2, with D perhaps TRBD1 (6 bases). This CDR3 comprises 14 residues. Per the germline V gene, CDR1 is MNHEY and CDR2 is SVGAGI. V was shortened by 6 bases and J by 0 bases, with 11 bases between the two germline ends. The DNA of the CDR3 is TGTGCCAGCAGCGTGGGGGCGCCTAACTATGGCTACACCTTC. This translates into CASSVGAPNYGYTF.

This chain uses TRBV4-3 with TRBJ2-1; D is undetermined. V was shortened by 0 bases and J by 6 bases, with 9 bases between the two germline ends. The CDR3 has 14 residues. Germline V lookup: CDR1 LGHNA, CDR2 YSLEER. The CDR3 region has the DNA TGCGCCAGCAGCCAAGAAATGGGTAGCAATGAGCAGTTCTTC. Amino acids: CASSQEMGSNEQFF.

V and J are TRBV5-1 and TRBJ2-7; the D gene is possibly TRBD2 (6 bases). The CDR3 consists of 13 residues. Trimming removed 7 bases from V and 2 bases from J, with 13 bases in between. Germline V CDR1 and CDR2: SGHRS, YFSETQ. CDR3: CASCRDFAYEQYF. CDR3 nucleotides: TGCGCCAGCTGTCGGGACTTTGCCTACGAGCAGTACTTC.

The J gene is TRBJ2-3, the V gene TRBV7-9; D not certain. Per the germline V gene, CDR1 is SEHNR and CDR2 is FQNEAQ (reference sequence). There are 15 residues in the CDR3. V lost 1 base and J 2 bases, leaving 10 bases between the germline ends. The CDR3 reads CASSLGTRDTDTQYF. The CDR3 bases are TGTGCCAGCAGCTTAGGGACCCGAGACACAGATACGCAGTATTTT.

The J gene is TRBJ2-7, the V gene TRBV18, with TRBD1 matching 7 bases. This CDR3 has 17 amino acids. Looked up from germline, CDR1 is KGHSH and CDR2 is LQKENI. The V segment lost 4 bases and the J segment 4 bases; nucleotides outside the gene matches: 16. The CDR3 protein is CASSRGQSTYKNYEQYF. DNA for the CDR3: TGTGCCAGCTCACGGGGACAGTCTACTTATAAGAATTACGAGCAGTACTTC.

The chain employs TRBV5-1 and TRBJ2-5, with 7 bases fitting TRBD2. V dropped 4 bases and J dropped 5; count of bases not matched to a gene: 5. CDR3 length: 13 amino acids. Germline V gives CDR1 SGHRS, CDR2 YFSETQ. The CDR3 protein is CASSPDGGETQYF. The CDR3 bases are TGCGCCAGCAGCCCGGACGGGGGGGAGACCCAGTACTTC.

The CDR3 nucleotides are TGCAGCGTCTCTCGAGACAGGTCGGGGCTTGTAACTTTCTTT. Protein product: CSVSRDRSGLVTFF. The chain recombines TRBV29-1 with TRBJ1-1; perhaps TRBD1 as D (6 bases). The CDR3 length is 14 residues. Trimming shortened V by 6 bases and J by 12 bases, and 26 bases separated the two germline ends. The V gene's germline CDR1 is SQVTM and CDR2 ANQGSEA.

The rearrangement joins TRBV2 to TRBJ2-7; 11 bases agree with TRBD2. The junction had 3 bases not matched to a gene; V was cut back by 2 bases and J by 0 bases. The CDR3 has 16 residues. CDR1 is SNHLY and CDR2 is FYNNEI in the germline V gene. DNA for the CDR3: TGTGCCAGCAGTGAACAGCTAGCGGGGGGCTCCTACGAGCAGTACTTC. The encoded protein is CASSEQLAGGSYEQYF.

The genes are TRBV7-9 and TRBJ2-2; 8 bases map to TRBD2. The trim removed 0 bases at V and 7 bases at J, leaving 4 bases unmatched. The CDR3 is made up of 15 amino acids. Per germline, CDR1 SEHNR and CDR2 FQNEAQ (reference sequence). The CDR3: CASSLAGTRDGELFF. CDR3 DNA sequence: TGTGCCAGCAGCTTAGCCGGGACTAGGGACGGGGAGCTGTTTTTT.

This clone has only a few counts. The chain combines TRBV6-4 with TRBJ1-1, with D hard to call. The CDR3 totals 13 residues. Germline CDR1 and CDR2: MRHNA and SNTAGT. The V gene lost 3 bases and the J gene lost 0 bases, with 5 bases spanning the gap. CDR3 region: CASSEEMNTEAFF. CDR3 in DNA: TGTGCCAGCAGTGAGGAGATGAACACTGAAGCTTTCTTT.

The V and J genes are TRBV19 and TRBJ2-3; D is uncertain. Germline V gives CDR1 LNHDA, CDR2 SQIVND (reference sequence). V lost 2 bases to trimming and J lost 2 bases, with 11 bases between them. The CDR3 is made up of 15 amino acids. The DNA of the CDR3 is TGTGCCAGTAGTATAAAGACCGGATTCACAGATACGCAGTATTTT. Its protein is CASSIKTGFTDTQYF.

The chain joins TRBV7-2 to TRBJ2-1, with a possible D match to TRBD2 (7 bases). The CDR3 is 15 amino acids. Germline V gives CDR1 SGHTA, CDR2 FQGNSA. V shed 4 bases and J shed 8 bases, with 18 bases lying between them. The CDR3 loop reads CASSSVRGGSDEQFF. CDR3 DNA: TGTGCCAGCAGCTCCGTTAGGGGGGGCAGCGATGAGCAGTTCTTC.

CDR3 bases: TGTGCCAGCAGTTACGGAGCGCAGCATGGCTACACCTTC. This translates into CASSYGAQHGYTF. The chain joins TRBV6-5 to TRBJ1-2; D call uncertain. The length of the CDR3 is 13 residues. Germline-derived CDR1 and CDR2 are MNHEY and SVGAGI. Trimming left V 2 bases short and J 6 bases short, with 10 bases between.

This chain joins TRBV2 and TRBJ2-7; D is possibly TRBD2 (6 bases). The ends were cut back, 7 bases at V and 7 bases at J, with 20 bases in the middle. Germline CDR1 is SNHLY and CDR2 is FYNNEI. The CDR3 is 14 residues long. CDR3 sequence: CASTGDSVNSEQYF. The CDR3 DNA sequence: TGTGCCAGCACGGGGGACTCCGTAAATTCGGAGCAGTACTTC.